These 15 T cell receptor beta chains originate from one sample sequenced in a study of CD8 T cells in ankylosing spondylitis. TCRdb reanalysed the 5' RACE reads using MiXCR and keeps one entry per CDR3 protein. Here the sample spans around 120,000 distinct CDR3 sequences, about 25% being singletons. The sample comprised synovial fluid, either unsorted or a sorted T cell fraction (not recorded which). Receptors were obtained from a male donor with ankylosing spondylitis.

The chain carries TRBV12-3 or TRBV12-4 and TRBJ2-7, with 12 bases lining up with TRBD2. The ends lost 6 bases at V and 3 bases at J; junction bases unmatched: 0. This CDR3 region has 13 residues. The CDR3 region has the DNA TGTGCCAGCAGGACTAGCGGGAGCTACGAGCAGTACGTC. It translates to CASRTSGSYEQYV.

This clonotype has a handful of counts. The rearrangement uses TRBV4-2 and TRBJ2-2, with 7 nucleotides matching TRBD2. The ends lost 1 base at V and 8 bases at J; junction bases unmatched: 7. CDR3 length: 15 amino acids. Germline V gives CDR1 LGHNA, CDR2 YNFKEQ. The CDR3, as DNA: TGTGCCAGCAGCCAAGGGAGGGAGGGCCTAGGGGAGCTGTTTTTT. This gives the protein CASSQGREGLGELFF.

This clonotype was seen at least ten times. The rearrangement uses TRBV7-2 and TRBJ2-5; D gene ambiguous. Trimming took off 3 bases at V and 5 bases at J, with 10 bases between the two ends. The CDR3 extends over 13 amino acids. From germline, CDR1 is SGHTA and CDR2 FQGNSA. CDR3 protein: CASSFDGPETQYF. The CDR3 DNA reads TGTGCCAGCAGCTTCGACGGACCGGAGACCCAGTACTTC.

The table lists this clonotype with many counts. The chain links TRBV12-3 or TRBV12-4 to TRBJ1-5; the D gene is possibly TRBD1 (6 bases). Trimming pared 8 bases from V and 1 base from J, leaving 12 bases between. The CDR3 consists of 14 residues. Here the CDR3 DNA reads TGTGCCAGCGGAGGGACACAGAGCAATCAGCCCCAGCATTTT. This gives the protein CASGGTQSNQPQHF.

This clonotype was counted only a few times. CDR3 DNA: TGTGCCATAGCCAGGGTTTTCGGCGAGCAGTACTTC. Protein: CAIARVFGEQYF. This chain links TRBV28 with TRBJ2-7; tentative D call: TRBD1 (5 bases). Per germline, CDR1 MDHEN and CDR2 SYDVKM. The ends were cut back, 10 bases at V and 6 bases at J, with 16 bases in the middle. This CDR3 spans 12 amino acids.

The chain combines TRBV7-8 with TRBJ1-5, with D perhaps matching TRBD1 (5 bases). The CDR3 covers 18 residues. The V gene's germline CDR1 is SGHVS and CDR2 FQNEAQ. V lost 1 base and J lost 4, with 20 bases in between. The CDR3 is CASSLGGSGGRGNQPQHF. In nucleotides, the CDR3 is TGTGCCAGCAGCTTAGGGGGGTCGGGGGGACGGGGGAATCAGCCCCAGCATTTT.

This clonotype was observed many times. The gene calls are TRBV20-1 and TRBJ2-1, with D possibly TRBD2 on 6 matching bases. With 3 bases removed from V and 4 bases from J, the gap between germline ends came to 16 bases. Germline V CDR1 and CDR2: DFQATT, SNEGSKA (reference sequence). CDR3 size: 15 residues. The CDR3 reads CSARDGRTSYNEQFF. CDR3 DNA sequence: TGCAGTGCTAGGGACGGGAGAACCTCTTACAATGAGCAGTTCTTC.

V and J are TRBV20-1 and TRBJ2-1; TRBD2 matches at 8 bases. CDR3 size: 13 residues. Germline V gene sequence: CDR1 DFQATT, CDR2 SNEGSKA (reference sequence). The V gene end was trimmed by 8 bases and the J gene end by 0 bases; junction bases not matched to a gene: 3. The CDR3 is CSLGRASYNEQFF. Written as DNA, the CDR3 is TGCAGTCTCGGGAGGGCCTCCTACAATGAGCAGTTCTTC.

Ten or more counts support this clonotype. J is TRBJ2-1 and V is TRBV5-1; TRBD2 matches at 8 bases. Germline V CDR1 and CDR2: SGHRS, YFSETQ. CDR3 length: 14 residues. The trim removed 7 bases at V and 7 bases at J, leaving 10 bases unmatched. CDR3 sequence: CASRAGVIKNEQFF. In DNA, the CDR3 is TGCGCCAGCCGAGCGGGAGTAATAAAAAATGAGCAGTTCTTC.

Sample share makes this clonotype medium-sized. The chain is built from TRBV4-2 and TRBJ1-2, with 9 nucleotides matching TRBD1. After removal of 1 base from V and 5 bases from J, the junction contained 5 bases not matched to a gene. Germline V CDR1 and CDR2: LGHNA, YNFKEQ. There are 15 residues in the CDR3. CDR3 amino acids: CASSQAGQGDYGYTF. CDR3 DNA: TGTGCCAGCAGCCAAGCGGGACAGGGAGATTATGGCTACACCTTC.

This clonotype has more than one count but fewer than ten. The chain couples TRBV6-6 to TRBJ1-1, with unresolved D. Trimming left V 10 bases short and J 0 bases short, with 12 bases between. The germline gives CDR1 MNHNY, CDR2 SVGAGI (reference sequence). The CDR3 is 13 amino acids. The CDR3 coding sequence is TGTGCCACCTGCCGGGCTCTGAACACTGAAGCTTTCTTT. Protein product: CATCRALNTEAFF.

This clonotype has at least ten counts. CDR3 residues: CSARARQGWQPQHF. As DNA, the CDR3 is TGCAGTGCTAGGGCCCGACAGGGTTGGCAGCCCCAGCATTTT. The V call is TRBV20-1, the J call TRBJ1-5; 7 bases are shared with TRBD1. CDR3 length equals 14 residues. The trim removed 3 bases at V and 7 bases at J, leaving 9 bases unmatched. Germline CDR1 DFQATT, CDR2 SNEGSKA (reference sequence).

The chain couples TRBV28 to TRBJ2-1, with 15 positions matching TRBD2. Unmatched junction bases numbered 11, after V lost 7 bases and J lost 10 bases. The germline V gene has CDR1 MDHEN and CDR2 SYDVKM. This CDR3 comprises 16 residues. CDR3 in amino acids: CASNDGTSGGLREQFF. Written as DNA, the CDR3 is TGTGCCAGCAACGATGGGACTAGCGGGGGGCTTAGGGAGCAGTTCTTC.

This clonotype was seen more than once but under ten times. This rearrangement joins TRBV12-3 or TRBV12-4 to TRBJ2-7; 9 positions agree with TRBD1. The J segment lost 2 bases and the V segment lost 6 bases, leaving 5 bases of the junction unmatched. This CDR3 comprises 14 residues. The CDR3 DNA is TGTGCCAGCAGGCGGAGACAGGGGGCCTACGAGCAGTACTTC. Translating it yields CASRRRQGAYEQYF.

This chain connects TRBV7-2 to TRBJ2-7; tentative D call: TRBD2 (5 bases). Germline values: CDR1 SGHTA, CDR2 FQGNSA. Trimming shortened V by 5 bases and J by 4 bases, and 18 bases separated the two germline ends. The CDR3 length is 15 residues. The CDR3 DNA sequence: TGTGCCAGCAGCCCCCCGCGGGCAAAAGGATACGAGCAGTACTTC. This encodes CASSPPRAKGYEQYF.